This T cell receptor (beta chain) was recorded in a study of T cells in localized non-small cell lung cancer. Findings of the study overall: Longer survival (overall) was linked to higher T cell density in blood. Sequencing was restricted to one tumor region; therefore, heterogeneity remains possible. Uninvolved nearby lung showed the greatest T cell clonality, exceeding that found in tumor. There were a median roughly 60 of the top 100 tumor clones appearing in adjacent lung.

On this clone: Its antigen is still unknown.

Profiled with immunoSEQ multiplex PCR; TCRdb holds only in-frame clones, not every one. This table has approximately 67,000 clones, around four fifths appearing once. The receptor was derived from a female donor aged 60 or older with stage I lung adenocarcinoma. The material was peripheral blood, obtained before any cancer treatment.

Written as DNA, the CDR3 is TGTGCCAGCCGAGAAGGGACTTGGGGCAATCAGCCCCAGCATTTT. Translation: CASREGTWGNQPQHF. J is TRBJ1-5 and V is TRBV28; a possible D gene is TRBD1 (5 bases). The CDR3 length is 15 residues. Trimming pared 8 bases from V and 2 bases from J, leaving 16 bases between. Germline CDR1 reads MDHEN; CDR2 reads SYDVKM.